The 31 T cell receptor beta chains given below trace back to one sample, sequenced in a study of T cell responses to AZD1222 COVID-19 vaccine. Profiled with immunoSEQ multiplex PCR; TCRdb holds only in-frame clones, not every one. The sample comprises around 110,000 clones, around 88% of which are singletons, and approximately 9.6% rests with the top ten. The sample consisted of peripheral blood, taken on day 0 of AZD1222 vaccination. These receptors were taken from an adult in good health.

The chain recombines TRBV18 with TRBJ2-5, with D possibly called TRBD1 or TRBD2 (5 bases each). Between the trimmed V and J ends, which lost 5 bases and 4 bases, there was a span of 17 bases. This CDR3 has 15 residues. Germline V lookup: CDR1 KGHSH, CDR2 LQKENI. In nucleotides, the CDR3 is TGTGCCAGCTCAACGGATGGGGGTCGGCGAGAGACCCAGTACTTC. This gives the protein CASSTDGGRRETQYF. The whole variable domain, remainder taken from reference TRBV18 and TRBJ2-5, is NAGVMQNPRHLVRRRGQEARLRCSPMKGHSHVYWYRQLPEEGLKFMVYLQKENIIDESGMPKERFSAEFPKEGPSILRIQQVVRGDSAAYFCASSTDGGRRETQYFGPGTRLLVL.

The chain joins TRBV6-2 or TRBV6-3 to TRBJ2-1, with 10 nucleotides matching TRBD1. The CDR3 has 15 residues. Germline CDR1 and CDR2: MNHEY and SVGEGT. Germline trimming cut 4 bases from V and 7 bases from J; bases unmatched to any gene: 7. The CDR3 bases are TGTGCCAGCAGTTTGACAGGGGGCAGTGGGAATGAGCAGTTCTTC. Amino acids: CASSLTGGSGNEQFF.

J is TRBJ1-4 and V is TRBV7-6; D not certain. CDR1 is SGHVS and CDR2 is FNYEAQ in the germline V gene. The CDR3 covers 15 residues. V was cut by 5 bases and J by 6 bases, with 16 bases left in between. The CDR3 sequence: CASSPRVYGDEKLFF. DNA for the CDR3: TGTGCCAGCAGCCCTAGGGTTTACGGGGATGAAAAACTGTTTTTT.

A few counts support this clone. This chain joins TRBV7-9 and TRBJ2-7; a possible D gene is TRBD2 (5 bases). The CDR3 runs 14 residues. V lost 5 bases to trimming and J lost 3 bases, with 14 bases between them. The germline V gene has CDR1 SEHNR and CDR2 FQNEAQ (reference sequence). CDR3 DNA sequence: TGTGCCAGCAGCCCCCGGACGGGGATCTACGAGCAGTACTTC. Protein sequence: CASSPRTGIYEQYF.

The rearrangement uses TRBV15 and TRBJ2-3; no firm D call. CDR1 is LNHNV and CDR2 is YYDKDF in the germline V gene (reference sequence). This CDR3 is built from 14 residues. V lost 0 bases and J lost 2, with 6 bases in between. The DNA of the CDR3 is TGTGCCACCAGCAGAGATCTCTCCACAGATACGCAGTATTTT. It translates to CATSRDLSTDTQYF.

CDR3 residues: CASGIQGQETQYF. The CDR3, as DNA: TGTGCCAGCGGAATTCAGGGGCAAGAGACCCAGTACTTC. V is TRBV7-2 and J is TRBJ2-5; the D gene is possibly TRBD1 (6 bases). Germline assignment: CDR1 SGHTA and CDR2 FQGNSA. The V end lost 8 bases, the J end lost 2 bases, and 12 bases lay between the germline ends. The CDR3 spans 13 residues.

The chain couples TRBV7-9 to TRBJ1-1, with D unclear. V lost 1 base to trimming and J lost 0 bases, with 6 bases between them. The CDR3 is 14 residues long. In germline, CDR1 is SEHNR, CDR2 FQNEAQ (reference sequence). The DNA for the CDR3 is TGTGCCAGCAGCTTAGTATCGGTGAACACTGAAGCTTTCTTT. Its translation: CASSLVSVNTEAFF.

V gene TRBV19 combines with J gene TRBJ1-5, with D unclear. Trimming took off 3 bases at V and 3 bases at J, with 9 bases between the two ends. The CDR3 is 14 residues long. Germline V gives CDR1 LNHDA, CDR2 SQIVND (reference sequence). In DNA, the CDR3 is TGTGCCAGTAGTATCGAACAGTACAATCAGCCCCAGCATTTT. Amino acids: CASSIEQYNQPQHF. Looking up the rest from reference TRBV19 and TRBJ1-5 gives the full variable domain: DGGITQSPKYLFRKEGQNVTLSCEQNLNHDAMYWYRQDPGQGLRLIYYSQIVNDFQKGDIAEGYSVSREKKESFPLTVTSAQKNPTAFYLCASSIEQYNQPQHFGDGTRLSIL.

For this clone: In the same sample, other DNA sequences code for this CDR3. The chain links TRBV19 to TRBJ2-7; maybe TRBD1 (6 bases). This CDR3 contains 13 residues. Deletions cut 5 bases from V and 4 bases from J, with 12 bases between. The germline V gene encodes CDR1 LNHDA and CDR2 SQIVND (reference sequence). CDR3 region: CASSFGQPYEQYF. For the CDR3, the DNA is TGTGCCAGTAGTTTCGGACAGCCTTACGAGCAGTACTTC.

CDR3 DNA sequence: TGTGCCAGTAACTTCGGATCGAGGGGCACTGAAGCTTTCTTT. Translated: CASNFGSRGTEAFF. This sequence joins TRBV19 and TRBJ1-1; perhaps TRBD1 as D (5 bases). Trimming left V 7 bases short and J 4 bases short, with 16 bases between. The germline V gene encodes CDR1 LNHDA and CDR2 SQIVND (reference sequence). The CDR3 runs 14 residues.

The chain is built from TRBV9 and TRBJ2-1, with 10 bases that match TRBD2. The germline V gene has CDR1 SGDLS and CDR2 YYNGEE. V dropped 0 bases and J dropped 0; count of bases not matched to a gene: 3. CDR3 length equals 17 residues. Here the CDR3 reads CASSVGIAGGSYNEQFF. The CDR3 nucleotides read TGTGCCAGCAGCGTAGGTATAGCGGGGGGCTCCTACAATGAGCAGTTCTTC. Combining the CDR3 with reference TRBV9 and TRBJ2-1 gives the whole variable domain DSGVTQTPKHLITATGQRVTLRCSPRSGDLSVYWYQQSLDQGLQFLIQYYNGEERAKGNILERFSAQQFPDLHSELNLSSLELGDSALYFCASSVGIAGGSYNEQFFGPGTRLTVL.

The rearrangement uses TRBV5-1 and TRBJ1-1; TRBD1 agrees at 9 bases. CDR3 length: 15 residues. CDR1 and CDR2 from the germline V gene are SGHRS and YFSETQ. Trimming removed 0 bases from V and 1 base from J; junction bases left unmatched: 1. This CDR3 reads CASSLVGQGNTEAFF. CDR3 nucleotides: TGCGCCAGCAGCTTGGTGGGACAGGGGAACACTGAAGCTTTCTTT.

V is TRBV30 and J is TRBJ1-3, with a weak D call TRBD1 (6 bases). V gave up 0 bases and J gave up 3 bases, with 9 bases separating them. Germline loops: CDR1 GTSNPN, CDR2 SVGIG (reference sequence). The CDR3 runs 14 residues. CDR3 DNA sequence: TGTGCCTGGAGTGTACAAGGGGGTGGAAACACCATATATTTT. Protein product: CAWSVQGGGNTIYF.

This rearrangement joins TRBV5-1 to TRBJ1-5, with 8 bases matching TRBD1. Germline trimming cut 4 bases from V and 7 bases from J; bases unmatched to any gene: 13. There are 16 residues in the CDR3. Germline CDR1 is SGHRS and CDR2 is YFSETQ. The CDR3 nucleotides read TGCGCCAGCAGCCTCACGGCGACAGGGGCAGGGCAGCCCCAGCATTTT. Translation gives CASSLTATGAGQPQHF.

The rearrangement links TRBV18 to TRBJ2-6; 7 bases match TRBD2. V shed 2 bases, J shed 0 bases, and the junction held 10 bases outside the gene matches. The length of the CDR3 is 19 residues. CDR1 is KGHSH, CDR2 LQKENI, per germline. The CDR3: CASSPFAGDILSGANVLTF. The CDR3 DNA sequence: TGTGCCAGCTCACCATTTGCGGGAGATATACTCTCTGGGGCCAACGTCCTGACTTTC. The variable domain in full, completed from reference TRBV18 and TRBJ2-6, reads NAGVMQNPRHLVRRRGQEARLRCSPMKGHSHVYWYRQLPEEGLKFMVYLQKENIIDESGMPKERFSAEFPKEGPSILRIQQVVRGDSAAYFCASSPFAGDILSGANVLTFGAGSRLTVL.

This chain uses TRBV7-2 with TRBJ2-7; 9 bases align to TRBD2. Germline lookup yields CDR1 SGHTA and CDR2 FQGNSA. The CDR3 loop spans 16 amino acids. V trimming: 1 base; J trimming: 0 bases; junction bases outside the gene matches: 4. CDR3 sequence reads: CASSLGISGSSYEQYF. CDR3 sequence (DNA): TGTGCCAGCAGCTTAGGTATTAGCGGGAGCTCCTACGAGCAGTACTTC.

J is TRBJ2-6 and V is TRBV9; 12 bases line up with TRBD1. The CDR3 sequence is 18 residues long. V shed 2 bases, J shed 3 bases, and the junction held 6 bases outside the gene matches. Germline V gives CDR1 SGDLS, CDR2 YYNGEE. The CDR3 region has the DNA TGTGCCAGCAGCGTTTCCGGGACAGGGGGCTTTGGGGCCAACGTCCTGACTTTC. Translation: CASSVSGTGGFGANVLTF.

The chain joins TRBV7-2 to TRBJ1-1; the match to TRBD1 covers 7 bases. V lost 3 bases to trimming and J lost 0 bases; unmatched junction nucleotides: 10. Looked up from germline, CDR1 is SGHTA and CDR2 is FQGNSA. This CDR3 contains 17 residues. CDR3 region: CASSFRIGGVMNTEAFF. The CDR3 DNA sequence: TGTGCCAGCAGCTTTAGGATAGGGGGCGTTATGAACACTGAAGCTTTCTTT.

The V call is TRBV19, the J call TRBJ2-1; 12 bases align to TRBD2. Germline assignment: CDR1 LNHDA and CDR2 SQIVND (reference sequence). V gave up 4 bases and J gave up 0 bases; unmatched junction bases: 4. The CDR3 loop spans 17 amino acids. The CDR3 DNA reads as TGTGCCAGTAGTACATCGACTAGCGGGGGCTCCTACAATGAGCAGTTCTTC. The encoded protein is CASSTSTSGGSYNEQFF.

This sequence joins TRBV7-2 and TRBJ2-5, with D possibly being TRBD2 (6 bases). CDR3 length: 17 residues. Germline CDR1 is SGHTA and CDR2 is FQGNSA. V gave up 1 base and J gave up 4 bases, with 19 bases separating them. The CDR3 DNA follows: TGTGCCAGCAGCTTAGAGGGGAGGCTAGCGCTCGCAGAGACCCAGTACTTC. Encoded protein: CASSLEGRLALAETQYF.

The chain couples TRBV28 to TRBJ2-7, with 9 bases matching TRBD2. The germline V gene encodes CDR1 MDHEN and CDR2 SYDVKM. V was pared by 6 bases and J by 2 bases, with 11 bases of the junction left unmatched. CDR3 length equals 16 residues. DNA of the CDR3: TGTGCCAGCAGAGGGGGGCGGGCTAGCGGGACCTACGAGCAGTACTTC. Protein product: CASRGGRASGTYEQYF.

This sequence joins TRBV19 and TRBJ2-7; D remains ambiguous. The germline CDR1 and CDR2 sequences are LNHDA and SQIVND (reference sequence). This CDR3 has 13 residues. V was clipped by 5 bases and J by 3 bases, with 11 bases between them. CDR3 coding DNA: TGTGCCAGTAGTCCCCGACCTAACTACGAGCAGTACTTC. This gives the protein CASSPRPNYEQYF.

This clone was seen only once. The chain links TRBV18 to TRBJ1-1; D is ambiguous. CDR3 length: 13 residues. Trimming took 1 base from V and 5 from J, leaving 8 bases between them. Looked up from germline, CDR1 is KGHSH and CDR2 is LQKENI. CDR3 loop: CASSPRKETEAFF. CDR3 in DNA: TGTGCCAGCTCACCACGGAAGGAAACTGAAGCTTTCTTT.

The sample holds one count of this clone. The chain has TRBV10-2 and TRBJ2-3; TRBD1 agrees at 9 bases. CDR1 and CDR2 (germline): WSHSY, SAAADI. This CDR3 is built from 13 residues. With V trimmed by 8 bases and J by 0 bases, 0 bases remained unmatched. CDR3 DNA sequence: TGCGCCAGCGGACAGGGGAGCACAGATACGCAGTATTTT. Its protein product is CASGQGSTDTQYF.

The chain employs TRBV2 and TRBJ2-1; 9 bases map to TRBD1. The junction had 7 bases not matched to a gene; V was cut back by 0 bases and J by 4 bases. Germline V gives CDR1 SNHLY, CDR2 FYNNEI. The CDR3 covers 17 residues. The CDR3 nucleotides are TGTGCCAGCAGTGAAGCATCCGGGACAGGGTTATACAATGAGCAGTTCTTC. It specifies CASSEASGTGLYNEQFF.

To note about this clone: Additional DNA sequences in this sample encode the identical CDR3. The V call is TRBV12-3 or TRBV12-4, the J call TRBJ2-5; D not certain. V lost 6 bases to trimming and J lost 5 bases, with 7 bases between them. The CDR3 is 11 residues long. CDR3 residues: CASSQGETQYF. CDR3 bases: TGTGCCAGCAGCCAAGGGGAGACCCAGTACTTC.

The CDR3 protein is CASSQTRYNEQFF. CDR3 nucleotide sequence: TGTGCCAGCAGCCAGACCCGATACAATGAGCAGTTCTTC. The chain joins TRBV14 to TRBJ2-1; D not certain. Germline CDR1 reads SGHDN; CDR2 reads FVKESK. The CDR3 is made up of 13 amino acids. V was pared by 3 bases and J by 4 bases, with 7 bases between.

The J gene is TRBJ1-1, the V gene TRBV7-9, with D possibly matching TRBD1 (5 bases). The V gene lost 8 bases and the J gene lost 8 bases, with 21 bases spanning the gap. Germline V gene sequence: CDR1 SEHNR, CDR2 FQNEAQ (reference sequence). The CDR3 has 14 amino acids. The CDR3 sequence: CASGTNQGTREAFF. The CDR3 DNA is TGTGCCAGCGGGACGAACCAGGGAACCAGGGAAGCTTTCTTT.

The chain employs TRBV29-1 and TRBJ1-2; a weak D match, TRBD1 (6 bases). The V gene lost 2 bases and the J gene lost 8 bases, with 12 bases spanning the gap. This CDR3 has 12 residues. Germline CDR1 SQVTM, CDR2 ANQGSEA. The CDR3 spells CSVEMGGKGYTF. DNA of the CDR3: TGCAGCGTTGAAATGGGGGGCAAGGGCTACACCTTC.

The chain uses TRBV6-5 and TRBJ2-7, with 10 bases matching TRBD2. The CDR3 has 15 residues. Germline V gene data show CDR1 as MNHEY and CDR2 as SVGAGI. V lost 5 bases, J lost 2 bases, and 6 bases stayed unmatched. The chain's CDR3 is CASSTLAGAPYEQYF. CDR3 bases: TGTGCCAGCAGTACCCTAGCGGGAGCACCCTACGAGCAGTACTTC.

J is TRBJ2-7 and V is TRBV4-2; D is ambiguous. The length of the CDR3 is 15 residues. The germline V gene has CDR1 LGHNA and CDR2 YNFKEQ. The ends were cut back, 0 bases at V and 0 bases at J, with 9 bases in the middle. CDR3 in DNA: TGTGCCAGCAGCCAAGAGGTTGGGTCCTCCTACGAGCAGTACTTC. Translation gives CASSQEVGSSYEQYF.